Below, one T cell receptor beta chain is given with its context. The antigen is undetermined. V shed 5 bases and J shed 4 bases, with 17 bases lying between them. Germline assignment: CDR1 SEHNR and CDR2 FQNEAQ (reference sequence). The CDR3 is 15 residues long. This specimen belongs to a study of OX40 agonist ivuxolimab in advanced cancers. Study background: The study reported partial responses in three patients: one hepatocellular carcinoma, two cutaneous melanoma. Overall study results and limits: Patients with a partial response at 0.1-3.0 mg/kg had among the lowest clonal expansion. Averaging showed that CD8+ T cells had more expanded clones than CD4+ did.

Using immunoSEQ multiplex PCR, the repertoire was profiled, and TCRdb retains in-frame clones only, with some absent. The data show 25,000 to 35,000 clones, with roughly 85% seen just once and less than 50% held by the top ten. The sequence derives from an adult with an advanced solid tumor such as melanoma, head and neck, liver or kidney cancer. The chain is built from TRBV7-9 and TRBJ1-1, with a possible D match to TRBD1 (5 bases). The source was CD4+ or CD8+ T cells sorted from blood, collected in a trial of the OX40 agonist ivuxolimab. The CDR3 DNA follows: TGTGCCAGCAGCCCACGGGGGGGAGGTCGCACTGAAGCTTTCTTT. The encoded protein is CASSPRGGGRTEAFF.